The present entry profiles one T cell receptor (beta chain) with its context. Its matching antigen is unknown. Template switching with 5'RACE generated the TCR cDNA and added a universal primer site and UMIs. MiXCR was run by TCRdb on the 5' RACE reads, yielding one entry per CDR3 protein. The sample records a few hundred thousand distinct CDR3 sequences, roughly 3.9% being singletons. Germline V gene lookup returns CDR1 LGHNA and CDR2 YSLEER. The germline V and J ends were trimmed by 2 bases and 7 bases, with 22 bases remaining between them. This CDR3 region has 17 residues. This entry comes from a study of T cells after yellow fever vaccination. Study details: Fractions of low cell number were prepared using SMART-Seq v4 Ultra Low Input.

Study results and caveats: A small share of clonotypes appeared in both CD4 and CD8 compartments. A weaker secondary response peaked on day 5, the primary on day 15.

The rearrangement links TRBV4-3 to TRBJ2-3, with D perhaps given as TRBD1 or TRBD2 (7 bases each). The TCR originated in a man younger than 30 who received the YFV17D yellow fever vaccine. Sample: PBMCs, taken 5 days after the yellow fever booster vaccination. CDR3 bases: TGCGCCAGCAGCCAATCCCGGGAGGCAGGGGGATTTCATACGCAGTATTTT. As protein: CASSQSREAGGFHTQYF.